Many counts were recorded for the clone carrying this T cell receptor (beta chain). Its antigen is currently unknown. TCRdb reprocessed the 5' RACE reads with MiXCR, giving one entry per CDR3 protein. The repertoire holds 100,000 to 150,000 distinct CDR3 sequences, with approximately 14% as singletons. These data originate in a study of T cells after yellow fever vaccination. This CDR3 has 13 amino acids. Germline V CDR1 and CDR2: SGHVS, FNYEAQ. V was pared by 5 bases and J by 3 bases, with 4 bases of the junction left unmatched. The study's findings and limits: A weaker but faster secondary response was observed, peaking on day 5 versus 15.

The V and J genes are TRBV7-6 and TRBJ2-7; 7 bases match TRBD1. The source is a man between 18 and 35 years old who received the YFV17D yellow fever vaccine. The material sequenced was CD8+ T cells sorted from PBMCs, taken 5 days after the yellow fever booster vaccination. The CDR3 spells CASSPRTGYEQYF. The CDR3 coding sequence is TGTGCCAGCAGCCCTCGGACAGGCTACGAGCAGTACTTC.